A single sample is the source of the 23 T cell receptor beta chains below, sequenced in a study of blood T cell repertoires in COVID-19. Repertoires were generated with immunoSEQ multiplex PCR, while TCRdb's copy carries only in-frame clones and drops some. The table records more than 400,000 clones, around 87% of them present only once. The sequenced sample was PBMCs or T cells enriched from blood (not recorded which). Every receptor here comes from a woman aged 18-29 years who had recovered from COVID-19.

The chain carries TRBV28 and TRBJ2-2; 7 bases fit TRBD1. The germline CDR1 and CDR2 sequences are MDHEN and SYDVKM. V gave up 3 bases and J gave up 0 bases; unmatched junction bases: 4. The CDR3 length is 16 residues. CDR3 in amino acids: CASSLLGTANTGELFF. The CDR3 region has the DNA TGTGCCAGCAGTTTGCTAGGGACAGCGAACACCGGGGAGCTGTTTTTT.

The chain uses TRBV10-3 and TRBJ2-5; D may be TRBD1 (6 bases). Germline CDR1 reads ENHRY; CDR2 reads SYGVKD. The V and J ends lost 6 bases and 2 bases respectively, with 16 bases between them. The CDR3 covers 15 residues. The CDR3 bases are TGTGCCATCAGCACCTCGGCAGGACAGCAAGAGACCCAGTACTTC. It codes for CAISTSAGQQETQYF.

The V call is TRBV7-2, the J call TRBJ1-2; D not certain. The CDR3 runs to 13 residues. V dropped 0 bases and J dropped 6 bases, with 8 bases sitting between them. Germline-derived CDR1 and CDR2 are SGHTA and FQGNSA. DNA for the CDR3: TGTGCCAGCAGCTTAGCAGCTGGAGATGGCTACACCTTC. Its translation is CASSLAAGDGYTF.

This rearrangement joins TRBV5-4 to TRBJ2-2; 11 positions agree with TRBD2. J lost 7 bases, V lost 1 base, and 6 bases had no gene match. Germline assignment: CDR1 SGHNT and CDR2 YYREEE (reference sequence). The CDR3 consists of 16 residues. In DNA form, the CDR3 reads TGTGCCAGCAGCTTGTTAGCGGGGGGGCCCGGCGGGGAGCTGTTTTTT. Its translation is CASSLLAGGPGGELFF.

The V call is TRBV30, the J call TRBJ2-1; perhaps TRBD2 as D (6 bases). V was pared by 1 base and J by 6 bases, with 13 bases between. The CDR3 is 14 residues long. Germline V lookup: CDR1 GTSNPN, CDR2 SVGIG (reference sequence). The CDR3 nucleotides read TGTGCCTGGAGTGCTACCGGGACTTTCAATGAGCAGTTCTTC. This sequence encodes CAWSATGTFNEQFF.

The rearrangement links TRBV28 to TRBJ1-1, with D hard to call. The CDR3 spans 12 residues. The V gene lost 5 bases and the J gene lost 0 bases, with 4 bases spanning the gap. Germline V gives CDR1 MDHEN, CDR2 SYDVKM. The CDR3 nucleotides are TGTGCCAGCAGTGTCATGAACACTGAAGCTTTCTTT. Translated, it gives CASSVMNTEAFF.

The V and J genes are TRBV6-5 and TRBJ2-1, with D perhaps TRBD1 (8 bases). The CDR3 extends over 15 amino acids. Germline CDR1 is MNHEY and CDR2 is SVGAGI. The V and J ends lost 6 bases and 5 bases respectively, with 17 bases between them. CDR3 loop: CASSQYRGGNNEQFF. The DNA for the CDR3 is TGTGCCAGCAGCCAGTACAGGGGGGGAAACAATGAGCAGTTCTTC.

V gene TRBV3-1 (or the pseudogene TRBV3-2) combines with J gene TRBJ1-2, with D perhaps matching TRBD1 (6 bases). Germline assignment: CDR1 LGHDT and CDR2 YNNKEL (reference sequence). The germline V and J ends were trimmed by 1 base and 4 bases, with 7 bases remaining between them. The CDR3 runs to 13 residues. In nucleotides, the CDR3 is TGTGCCAGCAGCCAAGGGGACACCTATGGCTACACCTTC. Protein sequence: CASSQGDTYGYTF.

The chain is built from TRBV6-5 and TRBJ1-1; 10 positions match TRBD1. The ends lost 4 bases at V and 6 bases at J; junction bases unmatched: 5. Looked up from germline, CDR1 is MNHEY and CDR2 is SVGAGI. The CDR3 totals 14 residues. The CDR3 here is CASSWDRGGAEAFF. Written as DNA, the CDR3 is TGTGCCAGCAGTTGGGACAGGGGAGGTGCTGAAGCTTTCTTT.

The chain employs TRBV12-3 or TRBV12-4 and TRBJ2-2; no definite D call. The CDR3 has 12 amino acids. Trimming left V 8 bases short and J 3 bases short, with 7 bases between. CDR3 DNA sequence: TGTGCCAGCCTACTGCACACCGGGGAGCTGTTTTTT. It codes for CASLLHTGELFF.

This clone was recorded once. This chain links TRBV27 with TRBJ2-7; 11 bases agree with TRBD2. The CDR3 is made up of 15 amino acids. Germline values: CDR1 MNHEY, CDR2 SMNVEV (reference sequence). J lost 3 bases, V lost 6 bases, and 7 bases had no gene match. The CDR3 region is CASSFGTSGLYEQYF. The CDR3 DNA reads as TGTGCCAGCAGCTTTGGGACTAGCGGACTCTACGAGCAGTACTTC.

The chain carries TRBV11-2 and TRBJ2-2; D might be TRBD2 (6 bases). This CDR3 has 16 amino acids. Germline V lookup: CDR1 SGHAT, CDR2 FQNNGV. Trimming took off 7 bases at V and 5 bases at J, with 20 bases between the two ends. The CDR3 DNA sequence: TGTGCCAGCACCTACCGGGACTCCGGTTTTACCGGGGAGCTGTTTTTT. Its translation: CASTYRDSGFTGELFF. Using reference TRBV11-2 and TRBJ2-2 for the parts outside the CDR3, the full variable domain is EAGVAQSPRYKIIEKRQSVAFWCNPISGHATLYWYQQILGQGPKLLIQFQNNGVVDDSQLPKDRFSAERLKGVDSTLKIQPAKLEDSAVYLCASTYRDSGFTGELFFGEGSRLTVL.

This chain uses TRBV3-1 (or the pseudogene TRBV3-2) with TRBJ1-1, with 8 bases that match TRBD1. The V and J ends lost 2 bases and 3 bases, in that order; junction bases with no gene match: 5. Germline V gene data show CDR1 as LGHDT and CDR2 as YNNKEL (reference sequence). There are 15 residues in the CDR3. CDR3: CASSQNRGLHTEAFF. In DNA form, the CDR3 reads TGTGCCAGCAGCCAAAACAGGGGGTTGCACACTGAAGCTTTCTTT.

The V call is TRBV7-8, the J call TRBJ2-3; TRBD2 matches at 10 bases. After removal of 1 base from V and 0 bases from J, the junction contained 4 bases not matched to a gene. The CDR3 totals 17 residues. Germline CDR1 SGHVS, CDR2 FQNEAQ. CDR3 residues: CASSLVAGGLSTDTQYF. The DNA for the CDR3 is TGTGCCAGCAGCTTAGTAGCGGGGGGACTTAGCACAGATACGCAGTATTTT.

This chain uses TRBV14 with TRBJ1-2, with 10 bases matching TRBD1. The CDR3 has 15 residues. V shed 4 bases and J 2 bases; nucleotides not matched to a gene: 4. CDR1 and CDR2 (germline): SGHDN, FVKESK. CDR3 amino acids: CASSPTTGGNYGYTF. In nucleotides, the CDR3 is TGTGCCAGCAGCCCTACGACAGGGGGCAACTATGGCTACACCTTC.

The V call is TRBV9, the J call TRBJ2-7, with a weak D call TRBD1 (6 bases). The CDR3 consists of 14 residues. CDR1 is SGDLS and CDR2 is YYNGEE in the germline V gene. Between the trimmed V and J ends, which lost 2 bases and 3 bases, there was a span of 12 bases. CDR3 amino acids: CASSVSGRGYEQYF. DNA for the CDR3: TGTGCCAGCAGCGTCTCCGGCAGGGGCTACGAGCAGTACTTC.

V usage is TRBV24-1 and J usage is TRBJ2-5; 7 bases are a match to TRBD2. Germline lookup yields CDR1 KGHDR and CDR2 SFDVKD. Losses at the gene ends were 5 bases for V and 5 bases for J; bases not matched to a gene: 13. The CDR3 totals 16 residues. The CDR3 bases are TGTGCCACCAGTGCCCTCGGGGGGAGCGATCGGGAGACCCAGTACTTC. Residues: CATSALGGSDRETQYF.

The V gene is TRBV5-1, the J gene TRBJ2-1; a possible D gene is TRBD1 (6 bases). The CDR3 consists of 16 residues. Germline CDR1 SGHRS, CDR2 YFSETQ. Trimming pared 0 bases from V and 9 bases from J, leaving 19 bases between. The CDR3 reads CASSLAPAGAGGEQFF. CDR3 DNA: TGCGCCAGCAGCTTGGCACCGGCAGGGGCAGGTGGTGAGCAGTTCTTC.

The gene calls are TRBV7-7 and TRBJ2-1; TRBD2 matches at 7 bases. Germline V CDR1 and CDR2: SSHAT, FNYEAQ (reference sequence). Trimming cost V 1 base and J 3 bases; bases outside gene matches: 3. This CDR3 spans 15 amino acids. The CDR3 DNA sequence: TGTGCCAGCAGCTTAGTGGCGGGGGTCTACAATGAGCAGTTCTTC. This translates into CASSLVAGVYNEQFF. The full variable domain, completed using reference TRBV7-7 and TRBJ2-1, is GAGVSQSPRYKVTKRGQDVTLRCDPISSHATLYWYQQALGQGPEFLTYFNYEAQPDKSGLPSDRFSAERPEGSISTLTIQRTEQRDSAMYRCASSLVAGVYNEQFFGPGTRLTVL.

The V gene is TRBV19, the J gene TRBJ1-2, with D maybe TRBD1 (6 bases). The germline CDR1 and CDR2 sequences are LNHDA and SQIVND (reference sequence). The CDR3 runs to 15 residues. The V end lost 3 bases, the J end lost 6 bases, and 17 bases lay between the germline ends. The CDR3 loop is CASSIRGRGSDGYTF. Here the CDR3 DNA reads TGTGCCAGTAGTATCCGGGGCAGGGGATCGGATGGCTACACCTTC.

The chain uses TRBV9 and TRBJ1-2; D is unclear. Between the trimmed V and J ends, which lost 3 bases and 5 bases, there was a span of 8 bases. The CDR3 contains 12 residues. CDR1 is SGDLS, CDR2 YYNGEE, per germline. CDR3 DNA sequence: TGTGCCAGCAGCGGGTCCTATTATGGCTACACCTTC. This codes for CASSGSYYGYTF. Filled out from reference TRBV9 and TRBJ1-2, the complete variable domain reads DSGVTQTPKHLITATGQRVTLRCSPRSGDLSVYWYQQSLDQGLQFLIQYYNGEERAKGNILERFSAQQFPDLHSELNLSSLELGDSALYFCASSGSYYGYTFGSGTRLTVV.

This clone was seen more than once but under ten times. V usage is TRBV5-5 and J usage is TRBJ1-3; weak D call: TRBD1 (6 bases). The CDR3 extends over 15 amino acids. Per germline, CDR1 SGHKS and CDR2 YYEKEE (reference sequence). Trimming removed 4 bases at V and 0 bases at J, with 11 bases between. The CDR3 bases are TGTGCCAGCAGCCTGGACAGCGGCTCTGGAAACACCATATATTTT. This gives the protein CASSLDSGSGNTIYF. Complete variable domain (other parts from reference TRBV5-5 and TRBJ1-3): DAGVTQSPTHLIKTRGQQVTLRCSPISGHKSVSWYQQVLGQGPQFIFQYYEKEERGRGNFPDRFSARQFPNYSSELNVNALLLGDSALYLCASSLDSGSGNTIYFGEGSWLTVV.

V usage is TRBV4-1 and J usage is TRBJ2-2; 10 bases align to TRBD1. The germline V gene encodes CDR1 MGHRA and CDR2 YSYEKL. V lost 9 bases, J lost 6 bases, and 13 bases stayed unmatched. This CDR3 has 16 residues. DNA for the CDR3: TGCGCCAGTTCCAATCCGGGACAGGGGTTATCCGGGGAGCTGTTTTTT. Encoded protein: CASSNPGQGLSGELFF.